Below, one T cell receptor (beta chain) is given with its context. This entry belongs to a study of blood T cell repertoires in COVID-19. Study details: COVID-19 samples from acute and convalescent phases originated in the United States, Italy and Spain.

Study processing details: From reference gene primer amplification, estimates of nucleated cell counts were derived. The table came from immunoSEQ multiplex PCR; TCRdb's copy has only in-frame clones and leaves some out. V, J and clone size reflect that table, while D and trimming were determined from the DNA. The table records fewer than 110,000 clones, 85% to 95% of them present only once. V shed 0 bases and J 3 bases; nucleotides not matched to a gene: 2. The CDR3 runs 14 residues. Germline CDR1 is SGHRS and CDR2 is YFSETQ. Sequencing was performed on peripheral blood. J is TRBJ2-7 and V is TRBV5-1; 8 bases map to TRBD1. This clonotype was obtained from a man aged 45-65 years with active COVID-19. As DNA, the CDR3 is TGCGCCAGCAGCTTGGCCGGACAGGGCTACGAGCAGTACTTC. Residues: CASSLAGQGYEQYF. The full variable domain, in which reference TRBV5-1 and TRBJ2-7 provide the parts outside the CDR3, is KAGVTQTPRYLIKTRGQQVTLSCSPISGHRSVSWYQQTPGQGLQFLFEYFSETQRNKGNFPGRFSGRQFSNSRSEMNVSTLELGDSALYLCASSLAGQGYEQYFGPGTRLTVT.